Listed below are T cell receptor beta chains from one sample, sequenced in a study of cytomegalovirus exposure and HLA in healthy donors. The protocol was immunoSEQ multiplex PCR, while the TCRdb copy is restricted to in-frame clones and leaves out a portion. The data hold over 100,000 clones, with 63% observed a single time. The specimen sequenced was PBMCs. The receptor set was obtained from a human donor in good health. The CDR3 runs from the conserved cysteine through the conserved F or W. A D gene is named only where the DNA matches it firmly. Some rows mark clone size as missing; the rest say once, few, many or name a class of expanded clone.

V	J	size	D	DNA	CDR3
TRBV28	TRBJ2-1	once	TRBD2	TGTGCCACCGGGACTAGCATTCGGGAGCAGTTCTTC	CATGTSIREQFF
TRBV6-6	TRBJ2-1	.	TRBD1	TGTGCCAGCAGTTCACTCCGGGACAGGGGCAATGAGCAGTTCTTC	CASSSLRDRGNEQFF
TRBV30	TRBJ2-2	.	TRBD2	TGTGCCTGGAGTACCTCCGGGACTAGTACCGGGGAGCTGTTTTTT	CAWSTSGTSTGELFF
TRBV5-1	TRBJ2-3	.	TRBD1	TGCGCCAGCAGCTTGATAGGGGGCGAAATCACAGATACGCAGTATTTT	CASSLIGGEITDTQYF
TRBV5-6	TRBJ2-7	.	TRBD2	TGTGCCAGCAGGCGGGGGGGAGGTCGTTACGAGCAGTACTTC	CASRRGGGRYEQYF
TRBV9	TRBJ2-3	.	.	TGTGCCAGCAGCGAATCTCGGAGGTACACAGATACGCAGTATTTT	CASSESRRYTDTQYF
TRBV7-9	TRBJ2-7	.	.	TGTGCCAGCAGCCCCGGAACCACAGCCTCCTACGAGCAGTACTTC	CASSPGTTASYEQYF
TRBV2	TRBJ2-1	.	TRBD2	TGTGCCAGCATCAGTAGCGGGAGGGGAAATGAGCAGTTCTTC	CASISSGRGNEQFF
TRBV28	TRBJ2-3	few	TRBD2	TGTGCCAGCAGACAATTGTGGGGGATAGCGGGAGGGCCAGATACGCAGTATTTT	CASRQLWGIAGGPDTQYF
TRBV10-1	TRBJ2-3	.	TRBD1	TGCGCCAGCAGTGAACGGACAGGGAATACGCAGTATTTT	CASSERTGNTQYF
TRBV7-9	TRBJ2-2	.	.	TGTGCCAGCAGCCCCCGGACAGTTCCTCCCGGGGAGCTGTTTTTT	CASSPRTVPPGELFF
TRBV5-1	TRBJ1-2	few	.	TGCGCCAGCAGCTTGGCCGGAGGGTCGGGTGGCTACACCTTC	CASSLAGGSGGYTF
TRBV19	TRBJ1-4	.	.	TGTGCCAGTAGCCACGGAGGAAAACTGTTTTTT	CASSHGGKLFF
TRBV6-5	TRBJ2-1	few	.	TGTGCCAGCAGCCCCTCTTCTAACTCCTACAATGAGCAGTTCTTC	CASSPSSNSYNEQFF
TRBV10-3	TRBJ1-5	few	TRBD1	TGTGCCATCGGGGGACAGGGCAATCAGCCCCAGCATTTT	CAIGGQGNQPQHF
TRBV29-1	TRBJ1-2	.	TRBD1	TGCAGCCTGAGACAGGGGCCTGGCTACACCTTC	CSLRQGPGYTF